This TCR beta chain comes out of a study of response to subunit inactivated influenza vaccine. Notes on this clonotype: What it binds is not known.

Germline V gene sequence: CDR1 MNHEY, CDR2 SVGAGI. This CDR3 contains 13 residues. The ends lost 4 bases at V and 10 bases at J; junction bases unmatched: 3. General study results and limits: Only a handful of new T cells, the authors suggested, are recruited with each seasonal influenza vaccination.

TCRdb independently ran MiXCR on the RT-PCR reads; one entry per CDR3 protein. This table has 450,000 to 600,000 distinct CDR3 sequences, 6% to 9% appearing once. The J gene is TRBJ2-1, the V gene TRBV6-5; TRBD2 agrees at 11 bases. Sequences were derived from PBMCs from blood, sampled about 23 months after vaccination. This clonotype was sampled from a man aged 50-75 years who received an inactivated influenza vaccine. The CDR3 sequence is CASSLGLAEEQFF. The CDR3 DNA follows: TGTGCCAGCAGTTTGGGACTAGCGGAAGAGCAGTTCTTC.